The subject of this entry is one TCR beta chain. Its specificity is unknown. Each CDR3 protein is one row after TCRdb ran MiXCR on the 5' RACE reads. Of about 390,000 distinct CDR3 sequences in the sample, roughly 9% were seen once. Healthy Caucasian donors formed the entire cohort. This entry comes from a study of identical twins. General study points: Insertions ran lower in abundant cord blood beta clonotypes, though not in memory repertoires. For zero-insertion analyses, partial confounding could come from invariant MAIT and iNKT cells.

The clonotype originates from a woman between 45 and 65 years old in good health. Sequencing input: naive T cells sorted from blood.

CDR3 in amino acids: CASSPRWSGEQYV. DNA for the CDR3: TGTGCCAGCAGTCCCCGTTGGTCCGGCGAGCAGTACGTC. The V call is TRBV27, the J call TRBJ2-7; D is uncertain. The V and J ends lost 5 bases and 6 bases respectively, with 14 bases between them. Germline assignment: CDR1 MNHEY and CDR2 SMNVEV (reference sequence). The CDR3 loop spans 13 amino acids.